These T cell receptor beta chains were read from a single sample in a study of shared clonotypes between healthy human individuals. Libraries were prepared by immunoSEQ multiplex PCR; TCRdb keeps only in-frame clonotypes and omits some of them. The sample carries around 550,000 clones, roughly 96% recorded once. The source material was naive CD8+ T cells sorted from blood. These receptors were collected from a woman under 40 in good health. CDR3s include the opening cysteine and the closing phenylalanine or tryptophan. A D gene is named only where the DNA matches it firmly. Clone size, where shown, is once, few, many, or a class for clones that have expanded.

J gene	clone size	CDR3 length	D gene	V gene	CDR3 protein	CDR3 DNA
TRBJ2-1	-	16	TRBD2	TRBV9	CASSHHPSGSGNEQFF	TGTGCCAGCAGCCACCACCCAAGCGGGAGCGGCAATGAGCAGTTCTTC
TRBJ2-7	-	13	-	TRBV19	CASSPGSSYEQYF	TGTGCCAGTAGCCCTGGCAGCTCCTACGAGCAGTACTTC
TRBJ1-1	-	14	-	TRBV13	CASSLGRENTEAFF	TGTGCCAGCAGCCTGGGACGCGAGAACACTGAAGCTTTCTTT
TRBJ1-5	-	13	-	TRBV28	CASSLTVNQPQHF	TGTGCCAGCAGTTTAACGGTCAATCAGCCCCAGCATTTT
TRBJ2-3	-	11	-	TRBV28	CASSLIDTQYF	TGTGCCAGCAGTTTAATAGATACGCAGTATTTT
TRBJ2-7	-	13	TRBD1	TRBV28	CASSSDRGDEQYF	TGTGCCAGCAGTTCGGACAGGGGTGATGAGCAGTACTTC
TRBJ2-7	-	13	-	TRBV10-1	CASTPSDSYEQYF	TGCGCCAGCACCCCGTCCGATTCCTACGAGCAGTACTTC
TRBJ2-7	-	18	TRBD2	TRBV11-1	CASSPGGNTGHFSPEQYF	TGTGCCAGCAGCCCGGGGGGGAACACAGGACACTTCTCTCCCGAGCAGTACTTC
TRBJ1-5	-	13	-	TRBV10-1	CASSDGRYQPQHF	TGCGCCAGCAGTGATGGGAGATATCAGCCCCAGCATTTT
TRBJ2-3	-	17	TRBD2	TRBV9	CASSVETSGLPTDTQYF	TGTGCCAGCAGCGTAGAGACTAGCGGCCTCCCCACAGATACGCAGTATTTT
TRBJ2-1	-	18	-	TRBV28	CASSLSLDWTSSYNEQFF	TGTGCCAGCAGTTTATCTTTAGACTGGACGAGCTCCTACAATGAGCAGTTCTTC
TRBJ1-6	-	14	TRBD1	TRBV27	CASSGRTGESPLHF	TGTGCCAGCTCGGGCCGGACAGGCGAATCACCCCTCCACTTT
TRBJ2-7	-	13	-	TRBV6-5	CASSEGLGWGQYF	TGTGCCAGCAGTGAGGGCCTCGGTTGGGGGCAGTACTTC
TRBJ2-1	once	13	-	TRBV30	CAWSGELYNEQFF	TGTGCCTGGAGTGGGGAGTTATACAATGAGCAGTTCTTC
TRBJ2-7	-	14	TRBD2	TRBV9	CASTLGLAGGEQYF	TGTGCCAGCACCTTAGGACTAGCGGGAGGGGAGCAGTACTTC
TRBJ2-7	-	16	-	TRBV6-5	CASSSILGREPYEQYF	TGTGCCAGCAGTTCCATACTCGGGCGGGAACCCTACGAGCAGTACTTC
TRBJ1-1	-	14	-	TRBV28	CASSRGIGLGEAFF	TGTGCCAGCAGTCGGGGGATTGGGCTAGGTGAAGCTTTCTTT
TRBJ1-1	-	15	TRBD1	TRBV19	CASRTGELMNTEAFF	TGTGCCAGTAGAACAGGGGAGCTCATGAACACTGAAGCTTTCTTT
TRBJ1-5	-	16	-	TRBV16	CASSQSRGAENQPQHF	TGTGCCAGCAGCCAATCTCGGGGGGCCGAAAATCAGCCCCAGCATTTT
TRBJ2-7	-	13	-	TRBV10-3	CAISEARPYEQYF	TGTGCCATCAGTGAGGCGCGGCCCTACGAGCAGTACTTC
TRBJ2-2	-	15	-	TRBV28	CASSRQGPNTGELFF	TGTGCCAGCAGTCGCCAGGGTCCCAACACCGGGGAGCTGTTTTTT
TRBJ2-7	-	16	-	TRBV28	CASSYPSSGLTYEQYF	TGTGCCAGCAGTTACCCGTCCAGTGGCCTAACTTACGAGCAGTACTTC
TRBJ2-7	-	16	TRBD2	TRBV9	CASSVGPPSGRYEQYF	TGTGCCAGCAGCGTTGGCCCACCGAGCGGGAGATACGAGCAGTACTTC
TRBJ2-7	-	13	-	TRBV7-9	CASSLADSYEQYF	TGTGCCAGCAGCTTAGCCGACAGCTACGAGCAGTACTTC
TRBJ1-2	-	15	-	TRBV2	CASSERAATNYGYTF	TGTGCCAGCAGTGAAAGGGCAGCTACTAACTATGGCTACACCTTC
TRBJ1-5	-	13	-	TRBV6-6	CAARDTGSQPQHF	TGTGCCGCCCGGGACACAGGCAGTCAGCCCCAGCATTTT
TRBJ2-5	-	17	TRBD2	TRBV7-2	CASSWGLAGGTQETQYF	TGTGCCAGCAGCTGGGGACTAGCGGGAGGAACACAAGAGACCCAGTACTTC
TRBJ2-7	-	13	-	TRBV9	CASSEQGWSEQYF	TGTGCCAGCAGCGAACAGGGTTGGAGCGAGCAGTACTTC
TRBJ2-2	-	13	-	TRBV6-1	CASKGRNTGELFF	TGTGCCAGCAAGGGCAGGAACACCGGGGAGCTGTTTTTT